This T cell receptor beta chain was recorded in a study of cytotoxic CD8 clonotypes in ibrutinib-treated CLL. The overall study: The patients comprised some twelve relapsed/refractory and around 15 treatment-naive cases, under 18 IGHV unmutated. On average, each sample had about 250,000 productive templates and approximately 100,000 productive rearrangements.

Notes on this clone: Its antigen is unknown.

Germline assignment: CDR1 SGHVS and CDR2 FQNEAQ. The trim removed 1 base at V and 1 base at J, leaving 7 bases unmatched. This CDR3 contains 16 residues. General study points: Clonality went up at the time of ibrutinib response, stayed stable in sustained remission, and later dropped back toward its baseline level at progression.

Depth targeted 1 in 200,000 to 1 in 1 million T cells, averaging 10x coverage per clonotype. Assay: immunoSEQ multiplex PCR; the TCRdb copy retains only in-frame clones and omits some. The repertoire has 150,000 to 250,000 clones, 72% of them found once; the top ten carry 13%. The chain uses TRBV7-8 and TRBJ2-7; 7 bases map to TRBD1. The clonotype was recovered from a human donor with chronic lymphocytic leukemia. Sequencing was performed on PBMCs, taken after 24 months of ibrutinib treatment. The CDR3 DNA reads TGTGCCAGCAGCTTAGAGTCCACGACAGGGTCCTACGAGCAGTACTTC. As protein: CASSLESTTGSYEQYF.